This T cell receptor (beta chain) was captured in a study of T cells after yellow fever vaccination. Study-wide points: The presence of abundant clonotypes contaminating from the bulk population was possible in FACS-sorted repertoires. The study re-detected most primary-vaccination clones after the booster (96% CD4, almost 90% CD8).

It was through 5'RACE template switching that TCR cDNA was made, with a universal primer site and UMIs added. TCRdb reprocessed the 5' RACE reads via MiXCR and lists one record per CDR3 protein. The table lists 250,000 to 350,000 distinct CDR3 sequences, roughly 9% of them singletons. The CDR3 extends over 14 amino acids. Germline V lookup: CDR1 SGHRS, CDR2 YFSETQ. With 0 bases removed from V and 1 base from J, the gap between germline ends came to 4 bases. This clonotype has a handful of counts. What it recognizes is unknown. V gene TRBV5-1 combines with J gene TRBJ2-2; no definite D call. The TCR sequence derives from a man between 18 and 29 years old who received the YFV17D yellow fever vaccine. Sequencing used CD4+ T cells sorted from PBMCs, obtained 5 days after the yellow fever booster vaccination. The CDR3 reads CASSLDGNTGELFF. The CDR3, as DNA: TGCGCCAGCAGCTTGGACGGGAACACCGGGGAGCTGTTTTTT.